A single sample gave rise to the 25 T cell receptor beta chains below, sequenced in a study of graft-versus-host responses after intestinal transplantation. Clones were read by immunoSEQ multiplex PCR, and TCRdb kept only the in-frame ones, dropping some. The sample lists over 100,000 clones, 85% to 95% occurring once. The antigens of these receptors remain unknown. Here the sequenced sample was unstimulated CD8+ T cells sorted from spleen or lymph node cells, taken before intestinal transplant. The origin of the receptors is a human donor who received an intestinal transplant.

This rearrangement joins TRBV20-1 to TRBJ2-4; no clear D gene. The CDR3 is 10 amino acids. The V end was cut by 3 bases, the J end by 6 bases, with 3 bases between. CDR1 is DFQATT and CDR2 is SNEGSKA in the germline V gene (reference sequence). As DNA, the CDR3 is TGCAGTGCTAGGGTAAACATTCAGTACTTC. Translation gives CSARVNIQYF.

The chain employs TRBV6-1 and TRBJ1-6; TRBD1 agrees at 9 bases. Trimming cost V 2 bases and J 14 bases; bases outside gene matches: 1. Per the germline V gene, CDR1 is MNHNS and CDR2 is SASEGT. The CDR3 runs 12 residues. The CDR3 here is CASSERTGALHF. Written as DNA, the CDR3 is TGTGCCAGCAGTGAAAGGACAGGGGCCCTCCACTTT.

As concerns this clone: Other nucleotide sequences in the sample specify the same CDR3. The chain employs TRBV15 and TRBJ2-7; 7 bases align to TRBD2. This CDR3 is 15 amino acids long. With 0 bases clipped from V and 0 bases from J, the junction kept 2 bases outside the gene matches. Germline CDR1 LNHNV, CDR2 YYDKDF (reference sequence). The DNA of the CDR3 is TGTGCCACCAGCAGAGAGGGGGGGAGCTCCTACGAGCAGTACTTC. It translates to CATSREGGSSYEQYF.

The chain is built from TRBV9 and TRBJ2-1, with a possible D match to TRBD2 (5 bases). Germline-derived CDR1 and CDR2 are SGDLS and YYNGEE. The germline V and J ends were trimmed by 6 bases and 0 bases, with 16 bases remaining between them. The CDR3 has 16 residues. CDR3 residues: CASNPFPGSSYNEQFF. CDR3 in DNA: TGTGCCAGCAACCCTTTTCCGGGGAGCTCCTACAATGAGCAGTTCTTC.

The rearrangement links TRBV5-6 to TRBJ2-7; D remains ambiguous. This CDR3 comprises 13 residues. The germline V gene encodes CDR1 SGHDT and CDR2 YYEEEE. Deletions cut 2 bases from V and 4 bases from J, with 10 bases between. Here the CDR3 DNA reads TGTGCCAGCAGCTTTTCTCGGGCATACGAGCAGTACTTC. This encodes CASSFSRAYEQYF.

V and J are TRBV18 and TRBJ2-7; 9 bases are a match to TRBD2. This CDR3 is 15 amino acids long. V shed 2 bases and J 1 base; nucleotides not matched to a gene: 3. In germline, CDR1 is KGHSH, CDR2 LQKENI. The chain's CDR3 is CASSPAGGQSYEQYF. The CDR3 region has the DNA TGTGCCAGCTCACCAGCGGGAGGGCAGTCCTACGAGCAGTACTTC.

The chain uses TRBV27 and TRBJ2-1; maybe TRBD2 (6 bases). There are 17 residues in the CDR3. CDR1 MNHEY and CDR2 SMNVEV come from the germline V gene (reference sequence). Deletions cut 6 bases from V and 4 bases from J, with 22 bases between. The CDR3: CASSVGWGRELYNEQFF. In DNA form, the CDR3 reads TGTGCCAGCAGCGTTGGCTGGGGACGGGAGCTGTACAATGAGCAGTTCTTC.

The V gene is TRBV10-3, the J gene TRBJ2-3; perhaps TRBD2 as D (5 bases). Trimming cost V 4 bases and J 2 bases, with 16 bases left between them. Germline CDR1 is ENHRY and CDR2 is SYGVKD. The CDR3 length is 16 residues. CDR3 residues: CAISARWRANTDTQYF. CDR3 bases: TGTGCCATCAGTGCCCGTTGGCGGGCTAACACAGATACGCAGTATTTT.

This chain connects TRBV28 to TRBJ1-2; D is ambiguous. V was cut by 2 bases and J by 8 bases, with 9 bases left in between. The germline V gene encodes CDR1 MDHEN and CDR2 SYDVKM. The CDR3 loop spans 12 amino acids. CDR3 region: CASSLGGEGYTF. DNA for the CDR3: TGTGCCAGCAGTTTAGGCGGGGAGGGCTACACCTTC.

This clone appeared a single time. The J gene is TRBJ2-1, the V gene TRBV25-1; D gene ambiguous. In germline, CDR1 is MGHDK, CDR2 SYGVNS. The CDR3 totals 13 residues. Trimming stripped 0 bases from V and 6 bases from J, with 6 bases between. CDR3 sequence: CASSEYVTNEQFF. In DNA, the CDR3 is TGTGCCAGCAGTGAATATGTCACCAATGAGCAGTTCTTC.

This rearrangement joins TRBV27 to TRBJ2-7, with 7 bases aligning to TRBD1. The CDR3 has 15 residues. Looked up from germline, CDR1 is MNHEY and CDR2 is SMNVEV (reference sequence). J lost 0 bases, V lost 4 bases, and 6 bases had no gene match. The CDR3 DNA sequence: TGTGCCAGCAGTTCCCAACCAGGGGGCTCCTACGAGCAGTACTTC. Its translation: CASSSQPGGSYEQYF.

J is TRBJ2-2 and V is TRBV9; D unresolved. The CDR3 runs to 14 residues. Germline CDR1 and CDR2: SGDLS and YYNGEE. V was pared by 0 bases and J by 6 bases, with 9 bases between. The CDR3: CASSVEISSGELFF. In DNA, the CDR3 is TGTGCCAGCAGCGTAGAGATAAGCTCCGGGGAGCTGTTTTTT.

This clone came up once. V gene TRBV7-9 combines with J gene TRBJ1-2, with TRBD1 matching over 9 bases. Per germline, CDR1 SEHNR and CDR2 FQNEAQ (reference sequence). The CDR3 loop spans 15 amino acids. The J segment lost 4 bases and the V segment lost 5 bases, leaving 8 bases of the junction unmatched. CDR3 in amino acids: CASSQDRGRLYGYTF. CDR3 nucleotides: TGTGCCAGCAGCCAGGACAGGGGACGGCTCTATGGCTACACCTTC.

The V call is TRBV28, the J call TRBJ2-1; D is uncertain. Germline V gene lookup returns CDR1 MDHEN and CDR2 SYDVKM. This CDR3 has 13 amino acids. V lost 5 bases and J 2 bases, leaving 7 bases between the germline ends. CDR3 nucleotide sequence: TGTGCCAGCAGTCCTCTCCCCTACAATGAGCAGTTCTTC. Protein product: CASSPLPYNEQFF.

The chain employs TRBV29-1 and TRBJ2-1; the match to TRBD2 covers 11 bases. CDR1 and CDR2 from the germline V gene are SQVTM and ANQGSEA. The length of the CDR3 is 12 residues. With V trimmed by 7 bases and J by 6 bases, 2 bases remained unmatched. The CDR3 sequence is CSGLAGINEQFF. The DNA for the CDR3 is TGCAGCGGACTAGCGGGGATCAATGAGCAGTTCTTC.

As concerns this clone: At the DNA level, this CDR3 is encoded by other sequences in the same sample as well. This chain joins TRBV9 and TRBJ1-5; D is uncertain. V was pared by 0 bases and J by 4 bases, with 8 bases between. The CDR3 totals 14 residues. Germline V lookup: CDR1 SGDLS, CDR2 YYNGEE. The CDR3 sequence: CASSVGSSNQPQHF. The CDR3 region has the DNA TGTGCCAGCAGCGTAGGAAGCTCTAATCAGCCCCAGCATTTT.

The chain couples TRBV6-5 to TRBJ2-7, with TRBD2 matching 8 bases. J gave up 8 bases and V 3 bases, and 9 bases lay outside the gene matches. Germline-derived CDR1 and CDR2 are MNHEY and SVGAGI. The CDR3 is 14 amino acids. The CDR3 protein is CASSYPGGGGQQYF. For the CDR3, the DNA is TGTGCCAGCAGTTATCCCGGGGGGGGTGGGCAGCAGTACTTC.

V is TRBV4-1 and J is TRBJ2-7; possibly TRBD2 for D (5 bases). CDR3 length: 13 residues. The germline gives CDR1 MGHRA, CDR2 YSYEKL. Between the trimmed V and J ends, which lost 0 bases and 5 bases, there was a span of 8 bases. In nucleotides, the CDR3 is TGCGCCAGCAGCCAAGAAGCGGTCGACGAGCAGTACTTC. This encodes CASSQEAVDEQYF.

V usage is TRBV4-1 and J usage is TRBJ2-5; 9 nucleotides line up with TRBD1. This CDR3 comprises 18 residues. Germline lookup yields CDR1 MGHRA and CDR2 YSYEKL. V lost 4 bases to trimming and J lost 2 bases; unmatched junction nucleotides: 14. The CDR3 nucleotides are TGCGCCAGCAGCCCCCGGGACAGGGTTATGGCGGATCAAGAGACCCAGTACTTC. This encodes CASSPRDRVMADQETQYF.

This sequence joins TRBV12-5 and TRBJ2-1; 12 bases agree with TRBD2. The V segment lost 6 bases and the J segment 4 bases; nucleotides outside the gene matches: 16. The length of the CDR3 is 19 residues. The germline V gene has CDR1 LGHNT and CDR2 FRNRAP. The CDR3 nucleotides read TGTGCTAGTGGACAGCGATACCAGACCGGGACTAGCGGGTACAATGAGCAGTTCTTC. Amino acids: CASGQRYQTGTSGYNEQFF.

V is TRBV9 and J is TRBJ2-2; 10 bases fit TRBD1. This CDR3 has 17 residues. CDR1 and CDR2 (germline): SGDLS, YYNGEE. The junction had 4 bases not matched to a gene; V was cut back by 2 bases and J by 0 bases. CDR3 residues: CASSVPGTGANTGELFF. The CDR3 nucleotides read TGTGCCAGCAGCGTCCCCGGGACAGGGGCGAACACCGGGGAGCTGTTTTTT.

This chain links TRBV9 with TRBJ1-2; D gene ambiguous. Trimming took off 0 bases at V and 9 bases at J, with 12 bases between the two ends. Germline CDR1 and CDR2: SGDLS and YYNGEE. This CDR3 has 13 residues. The CDR3 DNA reads as TGTGCCAGCAGCGTAGCGGGATCGCCCCGCTACACCTTC. This encodes CASSVAGSPRYTF.

V gene TRBV11-2 combines with J gene TRBJ1-2; D is uncertain. The CDR3 has 13 residues. V lost 1 base to trimming and J lost 8 bases, with 11 bases between them. CDR1 and CDR2 from the germline V gene are SGHAT and FQNNGV. CDR3 region: CASSLVAGRGYTF. In DNA form, the CDR3 reads TGTGCCAGCAGCTTAGTTGCAGGCCGCGGCTACACCTTC.

The chain's CDR3 is CASSLDRGRTGELFF. The CDR3 nucleotides are TGTGCCAGCAGTCTGGACAGGGGGCGGACCGGGGAGCTGTTTTTT. The chain employs TRBV28 and TRBJ2-2, with 11 nucleotides matching TRBD1. The CDR3 consists of 15 residues. Trimming at V came to 5 bases and at J to 5 bases, leaving 4 bases not matched to a gene. CDR1 MDHEN and CDR2 SYDVKM come from the germline V gene. The full variable domain, its missing parts supplied by reference TRBV28 and TRBJ2-2, is DVKVTQSSRYLVKRTGEKVFLECVQDMDHENMFWYRQDPGLGLRLIYFSYDVKMKEKGDIPEGYSVSREKKERFSLILESASTNQTSMYLCASSLDRGRTGELFFGEGSRLTVL.

This chain joins TRBV7-3 and TRBJ2-3; D remains ambiguous. Trimming took off 5 bases at V and 2 bases at J, with 17 bases between the two ends. This CDR3 is built from 16 residues. In germline, CDR1 is SGHTA, CDR2 FQGTGA. The CDR3 coding sequence is TGTGCCAGCAGCCCAGCTGGTGGCGGATTCACAGATACGCAGTATTTT. Its protein is CASSPAGGGFTDTQYF.